The clone carrying this T cell receptor beta chain appeared many times. The target antigen is unknown. These data originate in a study of T cells in Graves' hyperthyroidism and ophthalmopathy. The CDR3 is 14 residues long. V lost 2 bases and J 9 bases, leaving 14 bases between the germline ends. The V gene's germline CDR1 is SGHAT and CDR2 FQNNGV. The source material, RNA transcripts, was used to amplify TCR beta CDR3 regions. TCR CDR3 underwent first-round RT-PCR with the HTBI primer set. TCRdb reprocessed the multiplex PCR reads with MiXCR, giving one entry per CDR3 protein. The sample has a few hundred thousand distinct CDR3 sequences; around 16% are singletons. Study-level points and caveats: A model of 13 V-J features distinguished ophthalmopathy from stable hyperthyroidism.

Each ophthalmopathy patient scored at least 3 on the Clinical Activity Score and at least 4 on NOSPECS grade, with duration under 3 months. Material: blood. The chain employs TRBV11-2 and TRBJ2-1, with a weak D call TRBD1 (7 bases). This clonotype was sampled from a woman aged 40 to 49 with Graves' ophthalmopathy. CDR3 residues: CASSLHQGEVEQFF. The CDR3 DNA follows: TGTGCCAGCAGCTTACACCAGGGGGAGGTTGAGCAGTTCTTC.